These 14 T cell receptor beta chains came from one sample sequenced in a study of T cells expressing NK-cell markers. TCRdb reprocessed the 5' RACE reads, keeping one entry per CDR3 protein, no DNA. The sample table sets out about 390,000 distinct CDR3 sequences. The sequenced sample was blood T cells: a sorted CD56 or NKG2C T cell subset, CD4+ or CD8+ T cells, or bulk PBMC T cells (not recorded which). The source of these receptors is a woman between 45 and 60 years old in good health.

The J gene is TRBJ2-2, the V gene TRBV24-1. Germline V lookup: CDR1 KGHDR, CDR2 SFDVKD. The CDR3 is 12 amino acids. The CDR3 region is CATSDEVGELFF.

V is TRBV29-1 and J is TRBJ2-7; TCRdb calls TRBD1, which cannot be checked without DNA. Germline CDR1 reads SQVTM; CDR2 reads ANQGSEA. The CDR3 totals 15 residues. CDR3 residues: CSVVKWTGTSYEQYF.

The chain carries TRBV5-1 and TRBJ2-2; TCRdb calls TRBD2, which cannot be checked without DNA. CDR3 length: 15 amino acids. Germline CDR1 and CDR2: SGHRS and YFSETQ. CDR3 amino acids: CASSLVALASGELFF.

The V gene is TRBV6-1, the J gene TRBJ2-7; with no DNA, the TCRdb D assignment of TRBD2 cannot be verified. CDR3 length: 16 residues. The germline V gene encodes CDR1 MNHNS and CDR2 SASEGT. The CDR3 here is CASSPRQGPPGGEQYF.

CDR3 sequence: CASSSQGVYEQFF. The chain recombines TRBV5-1 with TRBJ2-1; lacking DNA, the TRBD1 call made by TCRdb goes unchecked. The CDR3 has 13 amino acids. The germline V gene encodes CDR1 SGHRS and CDR2 YFSETQ.

This chain uses TRBV5-1 with TRBJ2-7. CDR1 SGHRS and CDR2 YFSETQ come from the germline V gene. This CDR3 has 13 amino acids. The CDR3 sequence is CASSNDIVREQYF.

The rearrangement uses TRBV6-5 and TRBJ2-3; TCRdb returns TRBD2, unconfirmable since there is no DNA. Germline V gene sequence: CDR1 MNHEY, CDR2 SVGAGI. The CDR3 has 14 amino acids. CDR3 region: CASSYGLEGDTQYF.

This chain connects TRBV20-1 to TRBJ2-4; TCRdb's D call of TRBD2 is untestable without DNA. Germline CDR1 DFQATT, CDR2 SNEGSKA (reference sequence). The length of the CDR3 is 17 residues. The CDR3 loop reads CSARRQLGPLAKNIQYF.

The chain recombines TRBV29-1 with TRBJ1-1; TCRdb lists TRBD1, though no DNA is available to test this call. The CDR3 has 14 residues. The germline V gene has CDR1 SQVTM and CDR2 ANQGSEA. CDR3 sequence reads: CSFYNQGYSTEAFF.

This rearrangement joins TRBV5-1 to TRBJ2-3. This CDR3 has 14 residues. Germline CDR1 and CDR2: SGHRS and YFSETQ. Here the CDR3 reads CASTLDRLTDTQYF.

The genes are TRBV19 and TRBJ2-7; TCRdb's assignment of TRBD1 cannot be checked, as there is no DNA. Germline V gene sequence: CDR1 LNHDA, CDR2 SQIVND (reference sequence). The CDR3 has 13 residues. CDR3: CASSIADSSEQYF.

The CDR3 spells CSATRTSGRVTGELFF. This chain connects TRBV20-1 to TRBJ2-2; the TRBD2 assignment by TCRdb is unverifiable without DNA. The CDR3 runs 16 residues. The germline CDR1 and CDR2 sequences are DFQATT and SNEGSKA (reference sequence).

The chain couples TRBV5-1 to TRBJ1-1. The CDR3 runs 15 residues. Germline V CDR1 and CDR2: SGHRS, YFSETQ. CDR3 protein: CASSLKHPMNTEAFF.

This rearrangement joins TRBV20-1 to TRBJ2-3; there is no DNA to check the TCRdb D call of TRBD2. CDR1 and CDR2 from the germline V gene are DFQATT and SNEGSKA (reference sequence). CDR3 size: 14 residues. The CDR3 loop is CSARAAGFSDTQYF.